Below are 7 T cell receptor beta chains sequenced from a single sample in a study of CD8 T cells in ankylosing spondylitis. MiXCR, run by TCRdb on the 5' RACE reads, gives a single entry per CDR3 protein. The data contain some 290,000 distinct CDR3 sequences, over 15% of them singletons. Material for sequencing was blood, either unsorted or a sorted T cell fraction (not recorded which). The receptor source for this set is a male donor with ankylosing spondylitis or in good health (not recorded which).

This rearrangement joins TRBV3-1 to TRBJ2-4, with a weak D call TRBD1 (6 bases). V lost 1 base and J lost 5, with 15 bases in between. The germline V gene has CDR1 LGHDT and CDR2 YNNKEL (reference sequence). The CDR3 sequence is 16 residues long. The CDR3 bases are TGTGCCAGCAGCCAAGGGGGGCGGACTCGGGAAAACATTCAGTACTTC. This gives the protein CASSQGGRTRENIQYF.

This clonotype was observed a handful of times. The chain employs TRBV9 and TRBJ2-3; tentative D call: TRBD2 (6 bases). Germline-derived CDR1 and CDR2 are SGDLS and YYNGEE. The CDR3 spans 16 residues. Trimming shortened V by 0 bases and J by 4 bases, and 15 bases separated the two germline ends. The chain's CDR3 is CASSVGNSGASDTQYF. Here the CDR3 DNA reads TGTGCCAGCAGCGTAGGGAATAGCGGAGCCTCAGATACGCAGTATTTT.

This clonotype was found a few times. The CDR3 carries no conserved terminal phenylalanine or tryptophan, so it likely arises from a read error. The chain links TRBV5-1 to TRBJ2-5, with 7 bases fitting TRBD1. This CDR3 has 15 amino acids. The V segment lost 4 bases and the J segment 2 bases; nucleotides outside the gene matches: 8. Per germline, CDR1 SGHRS and CDR2 YFSETQ. CDR3 amino acids: CASSQGQTNQETQYL. CDR3 DNA: TGCGCCAGCAGCCAGGGACAGACGAATCAAGAGACCCAGTACTTA.

The V call is TRBV10-3, the J call TRBJ2-3; 8 nucleotides agree with TRBD2. This CDR3 is built from 14 residues. Per the germline V gene, CDR1 is ENHRY and CDR2 is SYGVKD. Trimming removed 4 bases from V and 1 base from J; junction bases left unmatched: 1. In nucleotides, the CDR3 is TGTGCCATCAGTGTTAGCGGGGGCACAGATACGCAGTATTTT. Translated, it gives CAISVSGGTDTQYF.

V and J are TRBV4-1 and TRBJ2-1, with D tentatively TRBD1 (5 bases). The CDR3 consists of 13 residues. Germline V gene sequence: CDR1 MGHRA, CDR2 YSYEKL. V lost 0 bases to trimming and J lost 10 bases, with 10 bases between them. CDR3: CASSQDKGWEQFF. CDR3 coding DNA: TGCGCCAGCAGCCAAGATAAGGGGTGGGAGCAGTTCTTC.

The chain has TRBV5-1 and TRBJ2-1; perhaps TRBD2 as D (6 bases). V lost 1 base, J lost 4 bases, and 12 bases lay in between. The CDR3 runs to 15 residues. Germline V gene lookup returns CDR1 SGHRS and CDR2 YFSETQ. CDR3 DNA: TGCGCCAGCAGCTTGTTGGCTAGCGTATACAATGAGCAGTTCTTC. Its translation is CASSLLASVYNEQFF.

Only a few counts were recorded for this clonotype. V usage is TRBV7-8 and J usage is TRBJ2-1; 10 positions match TRBD2. The J segment lost 8 bases and the V segment lost 3 bases, leaving 13 bases of the junction unmatched. The CDR3 consists of 17 residues. Germline CDR1 and CDR2: SGHVS and FQNEAQ. The chain's CDR3 is CASSFLAEAGGRDEQFF. In DNA, the CDR3 is TGTGCCAGCAGCTTCCTCGCGGAAGCGGGGGGGCGCGATGAGCAGTTCTTC.